The clone carrying this T cell receptor beta chain was recorded at least ten times. What it binds is unknown. The sample belongs to a study of T-cell reconstitution after alpha-beta-depleted transplantation in children. Findings and limits, study-wide: T-cell counts and diversity at one year following transplant were attributed mainly to newly produced T cells.

A library of TCRbeta sequences, prepared with unique molecular identifiers, was generated. TCRdb itself ran the PCR reads through MiXCR, one entry per CDR3 protein. The sample has 130,000 to 150,000 distinct CDR3 sequences, 8.5% to 10% seen once. The CDR3 extends over 12 amino acids. V was clipped by 3 bases and J by 0 bases, with 5 bases between them. Germline assignment: CDR1 SQVTM and CDR2 ANQGSEA. Source: PBMCs, mostly from graft donor cells, taken 180 days after TCRalphabeta/CD19-depleted stem cell transplant. The receptor was derived from a female patient between 2 and 10 years old who had a stem cell transplant for congenital amegakaryocytic thrombocytopenia, so the T cells may come from the graft donor. The rearrangement joins TRBV29-1 to TRBJ2-5; D not certain. CDR3 residues: CSVDQNQETQYF. The CDR3 DNA follows: TGCAGCGTTGATCAGAACCAAGAGACCCAGTACTTC. The variable domain in full, completed from reference TRBV29-1 and TRBJ2-5, reads SAVISQKPSRDICQRGTSLTIQCQVDSQVTMMFWYRQQPGQSLTLIATANQGSEATYESGFVIDKFPISRPNLTFSTLTVSNMSPEDSSIYLCSVDQNQETQYFGPGTRLLVL.